These 15 T cell receptor beta chains originate from one sample sequenced in a study of brain T cells in children with intractable seizures. Profiling relied on immunoSEQ multiplex PCR, and the TCRdb table lists in-frame clones only, not all of them. The table lists 110,000 or so clones, roughly 94% of them singletons. The specimen was peripheral blood, collected at surgery. These receptors all come from a boy younger than two with hemimegalencephaly and intractable seizures.

The chain couples TRBV18 to TRBJ1-5; D gene unclear. Trimming cost V 2 bases and J 7 bases, with 9 bases left between them. The CDR3 covers 13 residues. Germline CDR1 and CDR2: KGHSH and LQKENI. As DNA, the CDR3 is TGTGCCAGCTCACCAGGGTGGGGACAGCCCCAGCATTTT. It is translated as CASSPGWGQPQHF.

The rearrangement uses TRBV12-3 or TRBV12-4 and TRBJ2-3, with D perhaps matching TRBD1 (5 bases). The CDR3 length is 13 residues. V was clipped by 1 base and J by 7 bases, with 9 bases between them. The CDR3 sequence is CASSLGRANTQYF. CDR3 DNA: TGTGCCAGCAGTTTAGGCAGGGCGAATACGCAGTATTTT.

The chain has TRBV30 and TRBJ2-7; 8 bases agree with TRBD1. J was trimmed by 7 bases and V by 5 bases; bases with no gene match: 10. This CDR3 spans 13 amino acids. The germline CDR1 and CDR2 sequences are GTSNPN and SVGIG (reference sequence). The CDR3 loop is CAWGGQALREQYF. CDR3 DNA: TGTGCCTGGGGGGGACAGGCCCTTAGAGAGCAGTACTTC. Drawing the rest from reference TRBV30 and TRBJ2-7, the complete variable domain is SQTIHQWPATLVQPVGSPLSLECTVEGTSNPNLYWYRQAAGRGLQLLFYSVGIGQISSEVPQNLSASRPQDRQFILSSKKLLLSDSGFYLCAWGGQALREQYFGPGTRLTVT.

This chain uses TRBV14 with TRBJ2-5; unclear D gene. The V end was cut by 3 bases, the J end by 4 bases, with 9 bases between. Per the germline V gene, CDR1 is SGHDN and CDR2 is FVKESK. This CDR3 has 13 residues. In nucleotides, the CDR3 is TGTGCCAGCAGCCAGGTGTCTCTAGAGACCCAGTACTTC. It translates to CASSQVSLETQYF.

This clone is a singleton in its sample. V and J are TRBV28 and TRBJ1-5, with D possibly matching TRBD1 (5 bases). V lost 7 bases and J 3 bases, leaving 13 bases between the germline ends. CDR1 MDHEN and CDR2 SYDVKM come from the germline V gene. The CDR3 is made up of 14 amino acids. The CDR3 sequence: CASKAGGNNQPQHF. CDR3 in DNA: TGTGCCAGCAAGGCGGGGGGAAACAATCAGCCCCAGCATTTT.

V and J are TRBV5-1 and TRBJ2-1, with D perhaps matching TRBD1 (5 bases). The V gene's germline CDR1 is SGHRS and CDR2 YFSETQ. The V end was cut by 4 bases, the J end by 2 bases, with 10 bases between. This CDR3 has 14 amino acids. CDR3 residues: CASSIWGAYNEQFF. DNA of the CDR3: TGCGCCAGCAGCATCTGGGGCGCCTACAATGAGCAGTTCTTC.

In this sample, this clone turned up a few times. This sequence joins TRBV28 and TRBJ1-2; no firm D call. The length of the CDR3 is 14 residues. Germline assignment: CDR1 MDHEN and CDR2 SYDVKM. V lost 4 bases and J 1 base, leaving 10 bases between the germline ends. CDR3 protein: CASSSGVFNYGYTF. Written as DNA, the CDR3 is TGTGCCAGCAGTTCCGGGGTTTTTAACTATGGCTACACCTTC.

This chain joins TRBV5-1 and TRBJ2-3; maybe TRBD2 (6 bases). Germline-derived CDR1 and CDR2 are SGHRS and YFSETQ. This CDR3 has 15 residues. Between the trimmed V and J ends, which lost 0 bases and 1 base, there was a span of 9 bases. Here the CDR3 reads CASSLGGGGTDTQYF. The CDR3 DNA sequence: TGCGCCAGCAGCTTGGGAGGAGGGGGCACAGATACGCAGTATTTT.

This chain joins TRBV28 and TRBJ2-1, with D unclear. Per germline, CDR1 MDHEN and CDR2 SYDVKM. The CDR3 loop spans 10 amino acids. V was clipped by 3 bases and J by 6 bases, with 0 bases between them. The CDR3, as DNA: TGTGCCAGCAGTTTCAATGAGCAGTTCTTC. This sequence encodes CASSFNEQFF.

CDR3 in DNA: TGTGCCAGCAGCTCGAACAGGGGGAGCAATCAGCCCCAGCATTTT. Its translation: CASSSNRGSNQPQHF. This chain connects TRBV6-5 to TRBJ1-5; 8 positions agree with TRBD1. CDR3 length: 15 residues. CDR1 is MNHEY and CDR2 is SVGAGI in the germline V gene. The V gene end was trimmed by 6 bases and the J gene end by 1 base; junction bases not matched to a gene: 5.

The genes are TRBV6-8 and TRBJ1-2; 7 nucleotides line up with TRBD1. Germline V gives CDR1 MNHGY, CDR2 SAAAGT. The CDR3 has 14 residues. V lost 8 bases, J lost 4 bases, and 10 bases stayed unmatched. CDR3 region: CASGPRAGGYGYTF. CDR3 coding DNA: TGTGCCAGCGGCCCTCGGGCAGGGGGCTATGGCTACACCTTC.

This chain connects TRBV5-5 to TRBJ2-1; 11 bases line up with TRBD2. Germline values: CDR1 SGHKS, CDR2 YYEKEE (reference sequence). V lost 3 bases and J lost 3; bases outside the gene matches: 2. There are 15 residues in the CDR3. CDR3 sequence reads: CASSWLAGGYNEQFF. CDR3 in DNA: TGTGCCAGCAGCTGGCTAGCGGGAGGCTACAATGAGCAGTTCTTC.

The chain couples TRBV15 to TRBJ1-6; D is unresolved. The germline V gene has CDR1 LNHNV and CDR2 YYDKDF (reference sequence). CDR3 length: 16 residues. Between the trimmed V and J ends, which lost 0 bases and 0 bases, there was a span of 6 bases. The CDR3 protein is CATSRDRGSYNSPLHF. CDR3 in DNA: TGTGCCACCAGCAGAGATCGGGGCTCCTATAATTCACCCCTCCACTTT.

V gene TRBV9 combines with J gene TRBJ2-1, with a tentative D call TRBD1 (5 bases). The CDR3 covers 13 residues. CDR1 and CDR2 from the germline V gene are SGDLS and YYNGEE. Trimming left V 10 bases short and J 4 bases short, with 15 bases between. Here the CDR3 DNA reads TGTGCCGCTGGGGCAGGACCTTACAATGAGCAGTTCTTC. Protein: CAAGAGPYNEQFF.

The chain is built from TRBV3-1 (or the pseudogene TRBV3-2) and TRBJ2-1; no clear D. In germline, CDR1 is LGHDT, CDR2 YNNKEL (reference sequence). V gave up 5 bases and J gave up 5 bases, with 19 bases separating them. The CDR3 runs 16 residues. CDR3 nucleotides: TGTGCCAGCAGCTATTCGGATCCCAATTCCGACAATGAGCAGTTCTTC. Amino acids: CASSYSDPNSDNEQFF.